The present T cell receptor beta chain was sequenced within a study of blood T cell repertoires in COVID-19. Study at large: Material from acute and convalescent COVID-19 was sourced from the United States, Italy and Spain. Nucleic acid was either cDNA or gDNA, and it came from T cells, B-cell-depleted T cells, or PBMCs.

Authors' analysis steps: Counts of nucleated cells, estimated from reference gene primer amplification, were obtained. Method: immunoSEQ multiplex PCR; TCRdb's copy keeps in-frame clones and lacks some. That table supplies the V and J calls and clone size; D and trimming were determined from the DNA. The data show tens of thousands of clones, approximately 90% seen once. The germline gives CDR1 DFQATT, CDR2 SNEGSKA (reference sequence). CDR3 length equals 10 residues. V was pared by 7 bases and J by 4 bases, with 8 bases between. The sample taken for sequencing was peripheral blood. The clonotype originates from a man aged 45 to 65 with active COVID-19. The chain links TRBV20-1 to TRBJ2-7; D may be TRBD2 (5 bases). The CDR3 spells CSVGVYEQYF. CDR3 sequence (DNA): TGCAGTGTCGGGGTATACGAGCAGTACTTC.